This T cell receptor (beta chain) stems from a study of blood T cell repertoires in COVID-19. TCRdb's copy holds only in-frame clones and misses some; the assay was immunoSEQ multiplex PCR. The sample has some 190,000 clones, approximately 79% seen once. V was clipped by 4 bases and J by 5 bases, with 9 bases between them. Germline-derived CDR1 and CDR2 are SQVTM and ANQGSEA. The CDR3 is 12 amino acids. The source material was peripheral blood. V and J are TRBV29-1 and TRBJ2-1; no clear D gene. This TCR derives from a woman between 50 and 59 years old with acute or convalescent COVID-19. CDR3 loop: CSVGRGNNEQFF. The CDR3 coding sequence is TGCAGCGTTGGTCGCGGCAACAATGAGCAGTTCTTC.